The 20 T cell receptor beta chains below were found in one sample sequenced in a study of T cells after yellow fever vaccination (dated by TCRdb to the late 2010s). The treatment or condition label, read with the paper, signifies: live attenuated yellow fever vaccine strain. The library was prepared using 5' RACE. For sequencing, an Illumina NovaSeq 6000 was employed. TCRdb applied fastp at Q25 and MiXCR to the public reads, then kept only in-frame beta chains. Records with the same CDR3 protein are collapsed into one entry carrying the most frequent genes and DNA. Present in this sample are 340,000 or so distinct CDR3 sequences, under 15% of which were seen just once. The top ten hold roughly 3.1% of the sample. The sample consisted of CD4+ T cells sorted from PBMCs, taken 15 days after the yellow fever booster vaccination. These receptors were collected from a man between 18 and 29 years old who received the YFV17D yellow fever vaccine.

This clonotype was found many times. V usage is TRBV29-1 and J usage is TRBJ1-2, with no clear D. The V gene lost 5 bases and the J gene lost 3 bases, with 13 bases spanning the gap. The CDR3 is 13 residues long. In germline, CDR1 is SQVTM, CDR2 ANQGSEA. DNA for the CDR3: TGCAGCGTTTGGAAGGGTGGGGACTATGGCTACACCTTC. Translating it yields CSVWKGGDYGYTF.

The table lists this clonotype with many counts. The rearrangement uses TRBV5-1 and TRBJ2-1; 10 nucleotides agree with TRBD1. J lost 7 bases, V lost 4 bases, and 8 bases had no gene match. The CDR3 contains 15 residues. Germline CDR1 is SGHRS and CDR2 is YFSETQ. CDR3 nucleotides: TGCGCCAGCAGCAAGGGACAGGGGTCTTGGAATGAGCAGTTCTTC. This encodes CASSKGQGSWNEQFF.

The chain carries TRBV6-1 and TRBJ2-1; TRBD1 aligns across 12 bases. Germline-derived CDR1 and CDR2 are MNHNS and SASEGT. The CDR3 totals 15 residues. The V gene end was trimmed by 0 bases and the J gene end by 9 bases; junction bases not matched to a gene: 3. The CDR3 spells CASSEAGQGAGEQFF. The CDR3 coding sequence is TGTGCCAGCAGTGAAGCGGGACAGGGGGCGGGTGAGCAGTTCTTC.

The V call is TRBV20-1, the J call TRBJ1-5; D unclear. V lost 5 bases to trimming and J lost 0 bases, with 5 bases between them. The CDR3 has 12 residues. Per germline, CDR1 DFQATT and CDR2 SNEGSKA (reference sequence). This chain's CDR3 is CSAGNSNQPQHF. The CDR3 DNA reads as TGCAGTGCTGGGAATAGCAATCAGCCCCAGCATTTT.

This clonotype was seen at least ten times. This sequence joins TRBV2 and TRBJ2-2, with D perhaps matching TRBD1 (6 bases). CDR1 and CDR2 (germline): SNHLY, FYNNEI. The CDR3 sequence is 16 residues long. V was shortened by 3 bases and J by 1 base, with 12 bases between the two germline ends. The CDR3 DNA reads TGTGCCAGCAGTGACGGGACACCGGGGAACACCGGGGAGCTGTTTTTT. Encoded protein: CASSDGTPGNTGELFF.

This clonotype occurred a few times. The CDR3 sequence is CASSLLTGSGYGYTF. Here the CDR3 DNA reads TGTGCCAGCAGCTTACTCACAGGGTCGGGCTATGGCTACACCTTC. The rearrangement uses TRBV9 and TRBJ1-2, with a possible D match to TRBD1 (6 bases). The CDR3 length is 15 residues. Deletions cut 4 bases from V and 4 bases from J, with 17 bases between. Germline CDR1 is SGDLS and CDR2 is YYNGEE.

The rearrangement uses TRBV5-1 and TRBJ2-3, with D maybe TRBD1 (7 bases). V was pared by 4 bases and J by 4 bases, with 13 bases between. The V gene's germline CDR1 is SGHRS and CDR2 YFSETQ. The CDR3 sequence is 14 residues long. The CDR3, as DNA: TGCGCCAGCAGCAACAGGGGAGGATCAGATACGCAGTATTTT. As protein: CASSNRGGSDTQYF.

The chain carries TRBV7-3 and TRBJ1-6; D unresolved. The V gene lost 2 bases and the J gene lost 10 bases, with 9 bases spanning the gap. The CDR3 length is 13 residues. Germline V CDR1 and CDR2: SGHTA, FQGTGA. The CDR3 loop is CASSLGLGSPLHF. CDR3 bases: TGTGCCAGCAGCTTAGGGTTAGGGTCACCCCTCCACTTT.

A few counts support this clonotype. The gene calls are TRBV6-6 and TRBJ1-2; TRBD1 agrees at 8 bases. The CDR3 extends over 16 amino acids. Germline loops: CDR1 MNHNY, CDR2 SVGAGI (reference sequence). V was pared by 5 bases and J by 4 bases, with 12 bases of the junction left unmatched. CDR3 DNA sequence: TGTGCCAGCAGTCCACACGGACAGGGCACCGTCTATGGCTACACCTTC. Its protein is CASSPHGQGTVYGYTF.

This clonotype turned up a few times. The chain joins TRBV18 to TRBJ2-7; D may be TRBD1 or TRBD2 (5 bases each). This CDR3 contains 14 residues. CDR1 and CDR2 from the germline V gene are KGHSH and LQKENI. With 2 bases removed from V and 9 bases from J, the gap between germline ends came to 17 bases. The CDR3 reads CASSPGRDRRRQYV. For the CDR3, the DNA is TGTGCCAGCTCACCAGGAAGGGACCGAAGGCGGCAGTACGTC.

The V and J genes are TRBV23-1 and TRBJ2-7, with D unclear. TRBV23-1 belongs to the ORF category, with a function that is uncertain. This CDR3 is 8 amino acids long. The CDR3 loop is CPLYEQYV. The CDR3 nucleotides read TGCCCTCTCTACGAGCAGTACGTC.

This clonotype turned up a few times. This chain connects TRBV7-2 to TRBJ2-1; TRBD2 matches 14 bases. V lost 5 bases, J lost 4 bases, and 10 bases stayed unmatched. The CDR3 length is 18 residues. From germline, CDR1 is SGHTA and CDR2 FQGNSA. As DNA, the CDR3 is TGTGCCAGCAGCGTCTCCGGGACTAGCGGGGGTTTTTACAATGAGCAGTTCTTC. Translating gives CASSVSGTSGGFYNEQFF.

The chain employs TRBV12-3 or TRBV12-4 and TRBJ1-5, with D hard to call. The CDR3 sequence is 12 residues long. Trimming took off 7 bases at V and 0 bases at J, with 4 bases between the two ends. CDR3 coding DNA: TGTGCCAGCACTGCTAGCAATCAGCCCCAGCATTTT. Amino acids: CASTASNQPQHF.

This clonotype was recorded many times. The J gene is TRBJ2-2, the V gene TRBV5-1; TRBD1 might be the D (6 bases). The V and J ends lost 0 bases and 4 bases respectively, with 13 bases between them. CDR3 length equals 16 residues. From germline, CDR1 is SGHRS and CDR2 YFSETQ. CDR3 loop: CASSLALGTITGELFF. CDR3 nucleotides: TGCGCCAGCAGCTTGGCCTTAGGGACAATCACCGGGGAGCTGTTTTTT.

The chain recombines TRBV18 with TRBJ2-7; tentatively, D is TRBD1 (6 bases). The CDR3 extends over 13 amino acids. Trimming shortened V by 2 bases and J by 7 bases, and 12 bases separated the two germline ends. Germline CDR1 and CDR2: KGHSH and LQKENI. DNA of the CDR3: TGTGCCAGCTCACCAATGACAGGTGATGAGCAGTACTTC. It encodes CASSPMTGDEQYF.

The chain carries TRBV7-2 and TRBJ2-6; D ambiguous. From germline, CDR1 is SGHTA and CDR2 FQGNSA. This CDR3 is 15 amino acids long. Trimming left V 4 bases short and J 0 bases short, with 7 bases between. The CDR3 loop is CASSSTYSGANVLTF. In DNA, the CDR3 is TGTGCCAGCAGCTCGACCTACTCTGGGGCCAACGTCCTGACTTTC.

There are a few counts of this clonotype. This chain links TRBV6-5 with TRBJ2-2; D is possibly TRBD1 (6 bases). Germline CDR1 MNHEY, CDR2 SVGAGI. V shed 6 bases and J shed 0 bases, with 8 bases lying between them. The CDR3 extends over 14 amino acids. This CDR3 reads CASSRQANTGELFF. The CDR3, as DNA: TGTGCCAGCAGCCGACAGGCGAACACCGGGGAGCTGTTTTTT.

This clonotype was seen a few times. The chain couples TRBV28 to TRBJ2-7, with a tentative D call TRBD2 (6 bases). The CDR3 has 15 residues. CDR1 MDHEN and CDR2 SYDVKM come from the germline V gene. Trimming pared 6 bases from V and 0 bases from J, leaving 15 bases between. The CDR3, as DNA: TGTGCCAGCAGCACTTCTAGCGCGAGCTCCTACGAGCAGTACGTC. This translates into CASSTSSASSYEQYV.

This clonotype was observed at least ten times. The J gene is TRBJ1-1, the V gene TRBV6-6; no firm D call. The CDR3 spans 14 residues. The germline V gene encodes CDR1 MNHNY and CDR2 SVGAGI (reference sequence). V was cut by 7 bases and J by 1 base, with 13 bases left in between. CDR3 amino acids: CASTVTDPNTEAFF. The CDR3 coding sequence is TGTGCCAGCACCGTAACAGACCCGAACACTGAAGCTTTCTTT.

This clonotype came up a few times. The chain combines TRBV6-4 with TRBJ1-3; D ambiguous. The CDR3 spans 18 residues. Trimming stripped 3 bases from V and 0 bases from J, with 18 bases between. The germline CDR1 and CDR2 sequences are MRHNA and SNTAGT. The chain's CDR3 is CASSESWGSDLSGNTIYF. CDR3 nucleotide sequence: TGTGCCAGCAGTGAAAGTTGGGGTTCGGATCTCTCTGGAAACACCATATATTTT.